These T cell receptor beta chains were read from a single sample in a study of shared clonotypes between healthy human individuals. The protocol was immunoSEQ multiplex PCR, while the TCRdb copy is restricted to in-frame clones and leaves out a portion. The repertoire includes about 490,000 clones, about 82% of them detected once, and over 10% sits in the top ten. Sequencing used PBMCs. All receptors derive from a middle-aged woman in good health. Some clones in this sample may be carry-over from other donors' samples. CDR3s include the opening cysteine and the closing phenylalanine or tryptophan.

v_call: TRBV7-8; j_call: TRBJ1-5; cdr3_aa: CASSLLGQGGDQPQHF
v_call: TRBV10-3; j_call: TRBJ2-6; cdr3_aa: CAISESSGGSGANVLTF
v_call: TRBV29-1; j_call: TRBJ1-1; cdr3_aa: CSGTDANTEAFF
v_call: TRBV7-3; j_call: TRBJ2-7; cdr3_aa: CASSSNLAGASYEQYF
v_call: TRBV21-1; j_call: TRBJ1-1; cdr3_aa: CASWEGQQNTEAFF
v_call: TRBV28; j_call: TRBJ2-1; cdr3_aa: CAEGLSYNEQFF
v_call: TRBV4-3; j_call: TRBJ2-7; cdr3_aa: CASSQGTGASYEQYF
v_call: TRBV7-8; j_call: TRBJ2-1; cdr3_aa: CASSPPQRTSGSDEQFF
v_call: TRBV7-3; j_call: TRBJ1-1; cdr3_aa: CASSLEYDTEAFF
v_call: TRBV7-2; j_call: TRBJ2-5; cdr3_aa: CASSFQGQGQETQYF
v_call: TRBV29-1; j_call: TRBJ2-1; cdr3_aa: CSTRTSAYNEQFF
v_call: TRBV9; j_call: TRBJ1-3; cdr3_aa: CASSAEQGASGNTIYF
v_call: TRBV4-2; j_call: TRBJ1-1; cdr3_aa: CASSPGPGVNTEAFF
v_call: TRBV29-1; j_call: TRBJ2-7; cdr3_aa: CSATLGQGAQQYF
v_call: TRBV7-2; j_call: TRBJ2-5; cdr3_aa: CASSFAMDGETQYF
v_call: TRBV5-5; j_call: TRBJ1-1; cdr3_aa: CASSPGQGGGNEAFF
v_call: TRBV21-1; j_call: TRBJ1-5; cdr3_aa: CASTPSRQGNQPQHF
v_call: TRBV19; j_call: TRBJ2-1; cdr3_aa: CASSRAGVPSNEQFF
v_call: TRBV28; j_call: TRBJ2-3; cdr3_aa: CASRGGAGRPDTQYF
v_call: TRBV2; j_call: TRBJ1-5; cdr3_aa: CASKGFDQPQHF
v_call: TRBV7-9; j_call: TRBJ2-7; cdr3_aa: CASSLAIRAGQLPTYEQYF
v_call: TRBV5-1; j_call: TRBJ2-5; cdr3_aa: CASSFAGEGETQYF
v_call: TRBV20-1; j_call: TRBJ1-2; cdr3_aa: CSAEKGWSYTF
v_call: TRBV25-1; j_call: TRBJ2-2; cdr3_aa: CASRGGGPGELFF
v_call: TRBV6-4; j_call: TRBJ2-3; cdr3_aa: CASSESSGSTDTQYF
v_call: TRBV5-1; j_call: TRBJ2-1; cdr3_aa: CASSLVAVSSYNEQFF